A single sample is the source of the 27 T cell receptor beta chains below, sequenced in a study of T cells in tumors after PD-1 blockade. Here immunoSEQ multiplex PCR was the method, and the copy in TCRdb shows in-frame clones only, minus some. The sample includes 9,000 to 15,000 clones, under 80% of them seen just once. The sample in question was tumor tissue, obtained before anti-PD-1 treatment. All receptors derive from a human donor with basal cell carcinoma.

V is TRBV15 and J is TRBJ1-1, with 8 bases fitting TRBD1. Unmatched junction bases numbered 8, after V lost 5 bases and J lost 3 bases. The CDR3 has 15 residues. Germline V gene data show CDR1 as LNHNV and CDR2 as YYDKDF (reference sequence). Here the CDR3 reads CATSGLWTGHTEAFF. CDR3 nucleotides: TGTGCCACCAGCGGTCTCTGGACAGGGCACACTGAAGCTTTCTTT.

The V and J genes are TRBV19 and TRBJ2-1; TRBD1 might be the D (6 bases). There are 15 residues in the CDR3. CDR1 is LNHDA, CDR2 SQIVND, per germline (reference sequence). V was trimmed by 6 bases and J by 3 bases, leaving 15 bases between them. The CDR3 here is CASSLPGQNYNEQFF. The CDR3 DNA is TGTGCCAGTAGCCTTCCGGGACAAAACTACAATGAGCAGTTCTTC.

This clone is medium-sized. The chain links TRBV29-1 to TRBJ2-7; 10 bases match TRBD2. Germline V gives CDR1 SQVTM, CDR2 ANQGSEA. The CDR3 has 13 amino acids. V lost 6 bases and J lost 3; bases outside the gene matches: 5. CDR3 residues: CSVGTSVNYEQYF. The CDR3 DNA follows: TGCAGCGTCGGGACTAGCGTTAACTACGAGCAGTACTTC.

The chain carries TRBV19 and TRBJ1-1; D is unclear. This CDR3 is 15 amino acids long. The V end was cut by 0 bases, the J end by 0 bases, with 8 bases between. The germline V gene has CDR1 LNHDA and CDR2 SQIVND (reference sequence). The CDR3 region has the DNA TGTGCCAGTAGTATAGAAAGACGGTTGAACACTGAAGCTTTCTTT. Amino acid sequence: CASSIERRLNTEAFF. The whole variable domain, filled in from reference TRBV19 and TRBJ1-1, reads DGGITQSPKYLFRKEGQNVTLSCEQNLNHDAMYWYRQDPGQGLRLIYYSQIVNDFQKGDIAEGYSVSREKKESFPLTVTSAQKNPTAFYLCASSIERRLNTEAFFGQGTRLTVV.

The J gene is TRBJ2-1, the V gene TRBV2, with D possibly TRBD1 on 5 matching bases. Trimming removed 6 bases at V and 6 bases at J, with 15 bases between. Per the germline V gene, CDR1 is SNHLY and CDR2 is FYNNEI. CDR3 length: 14 residues. As DNA, the CDR3 is TGTGCCAGCAGGCCCCTAGGGGCCCCCAATGAGCAGTTCTTC. Residues: CASRPLGAPNEQFF.

The J gene is TRBJ2-7, the V gene TRBV7-2, with TRBD1 matching over 12 bases. J lost 4 bases, V lost 1 base, and 8 bases had no gene match. The CDR3 sequence is 17 residues long. Germline lookup yields CDR1 SGHTA and CDR2 FQGNSA. The CDR3 spells CASSLDFRDRGPYEQYF. DNA for the CDR3: TGTGCCAGCAGCTTAGACTTCCGGGACAGGGGGCCTTACGAGCAGTACTTC.

The J gene is TRBJ1-6, the V gene TRBV5-8; D gene unclear. V lost 3 bases and J lost 4, with 2 bases in between. The CDR3 is 12 residues long. CDR1 and CDR2 from the germline V gene are SGHTS and YDEGEE. The CDR3 DNA reads as TGTGCCAGCAGCTCTTATAATTCACCCCTCCACTTT. Its protein is CASSSYNSPLHF.

This rearrangement joins TRBV7-3 to TRBJ2-3; 12 positions match TRBD2. This CDR3 is built from 19 residues. The germline V gene has CDR1 SGHTA and CDR2 FQGTGA. V shed 4 bases, J shed 3 bases, and the junction held 14 bases outside the gene matches. In DNA form, the CDR3 reads TGTGCCAGCAGCTCACTAGCGGGGGGCATCCGTGGTGGGACAGATACGCAGTATTTT. Its translation is CASSSLAGGIRGGTDTQYF.

The V gene is TRBV16, the J gene TRBJ2-1; 8 nucleotides align to TRBD1. The CDR3 has 15 amino acids. The V segment lost 4 bases and the J segment 3 bases; nucleotides outside the gene matches: 5. The V gene's germline CDR1 is KGHSY and CDR2 FQNENV. CDR3 bases: TGTGCCAGCAGCCCCGGACAGGGAGTCTACAATGAGCAGTTCTTC. It is translated as CASSPGQGVYNEQFF.

The chain recombines TRBV27 with TRBJ2-7, with unresolved D. The CDR3 length is 14 residues. V gave up 2 bases and J gave up 1 base, with 9 bases separating them. Germline CDR1 is MNHEY and CDR2 is SMNVEV (reference sequence). The CDR3: CASSLEYRSYEQYF. Written as DNA, the CDR3 is TGTGCCAGCAGTTTAGAGTATCGTTCCTACGAGCAGTACTTC.

The chain couples TRBV19 to TRBJ1-5, with 10 nucleotides matching TRBD1. Trimming took 5 bases from V and 2 from J; bases not matched to a gene: 6. There are 16 residues in the CDR3. Germline values: CDR1 LNHDA, CDR2 SQIVND (reference sequence). In DNA form, the CDR3 reads TGTGCCAGTAGTCGCCGGACAGGGGGAGGCAATCAGCCCCAGCATTTT. The encoded protein is CASSRRTGGGNQPQHF.

This chain uses TRBV5-1 with TRBJ1-1; D perhaps matches TRBD1 (6 bases). This CDR3 spans 14 amino acids. The germline gives CDR1 SGHRS, CDR2 YFSETQ. The V and J ends lost 4 bases and 0 bases respectively, with 10 bases between them. The CDR3 here is CASSATGMNTEAFF. The CDR3, as DNA: TGCGCCAGCAGCGCCACAGGGATGAACACTGAAGCTTTCTTT.

The V gene is TRBV29-1, the J gene TRBJ2-7; TRBD1 matches at 10 bases. The CDR3 is made up of 15 amino acids. The germline CDR1 and CDR2 sequences are SQVTM and ANQGSEA. V gave up 4 bases and J gave up 6 bases; unmatched junction bases: 12. In DNA form, the CDR3 reads TGCAGCGTTGTCAGAAGACAGGGGGCAACGTCCGAGCAGTACTTC. Translation: CSVVRRQGATSEQYF.

This sequence joins TRBV5-4 and TRBJ1-2, with D possibly TRBD1 on 5 matching bases. The V gene lost 7 bases and the J gene lost 8 bases, with 27 bases spanning the gap. The CDR3 length is 16 residues. Looked up from germline, CDR1 is SGHNT and CDR2 is YYREEE (reference sequence). CDR3 in amino acids: CASSGGAGRFYGGYTF. The CDR3 coding sequence is TGTGCCAGCTCCGGAGGGGCAGGGAGGTTTTACGGAGGCTACACCTTC.

The chain has TRBV20-1 and TRBJ2-3; tentative D call: TRBD1 (5 bases). Germline V gene lookup returns CDR1 DFQATT and CDR2 SNEGSKA (reference sequence). CDR3 length equals 14 residues. V lost 3 bases and J lost 5, with 15 bases in between. CDR3 nucleotide sequence: TGCAGTGCTAGTCTGGGGCGAGCAATAGATACGCAGTATTTT. This codes for CSASLGRAIDTQYF.

The chain has TRBV29-1 and TRBJ2-6; 8 nucleotides agree with TRBD1. V trimming: 3 bases; J trimming: 1 base; junction bases outside the gene matches: 5. The CDR3 consists of 16 residues. Germline loops: CDR1 SQVTM, CDR2 ANQGSEA. In nucleotides, the CDR3 is TGCAGCGTTGAGGGGACAGGAAGGTCTGGGGCCAACGTCCTGACTTTC. This encodes CSVEGTGRSGANVLTF. The whole variable domain, remainder taken from reference TRBV29-1 and TRBJ2-6, is SAVISQKPSRDICQRGTSLTIQCQVDSQVTMMFWYRQQPGQSLTLIATANQGSEATYESGFVIDKFPISRPNLTFSTLTVSNMSPEDSSIYLCSVEGTGRSGANVLTFGAGSRLTVL.

The genes are TRBV14 and TRBJ2-7; no firm D call. The germline CDR1 and CDR2 sequences are SGHDN and FVKESK. V gave up 4 bases and J gave up 2 bases, with 15 bases separating them. This CDR3 region has 15 residues. The CDR3 is CASSRASGQTYEQYF. CDR3 DNA: TGTGCCAGCAGCCGGGCCTCTGGGCAAACCTACGAGCAGTACTTC.

The chain carries TRBV24-1 and TRBJ2-6; TRBD1 aligns across 10 bases. The CDR3 covers 17 residues. Looked up from germline, CDR1 is KGHDR and CDR2 is SFDVKD. V shed 6 bases, J shed 2 bases, and the junction held 6 bases outside the gene matches. The CDR3 bases are TGTGCCACCAGTCCCGGGACAGGGGTAACTGGGGCCAACGTCCTGACTTTC. Translation gives CATSPGTGVTGANVLTF.

The V and J genes are TRBV7-2 and TRBJ2-3; possibly TRBD1 or TRBD2 for D (5 bases each). V lost 5 bases to trimming and J lost 5 bases, with 17 bases between them. Germline CDR1 reads SGHTA; CDR2 reads FQGNSA. The CDR3 runs to 15 residues. CDR3 sequence (DNA): TGTGCCAGCAGCCCGGTACCGGGAAGGGGAGATACGCAGTATTTT. Its translation: CASSPVPGRGDTQYF.

By share, this clone counts as medium-sized. The chain recombines TRBV4-2 with TRBJ2-5, with 9 positions matching TRBD2. Germline-derived CDR1 and CDR2 are LGHNA and YNFKEQ. After removal of 0 bases from V and 3 bases from J, the junction contained 8 bases not matched to a gene. The CDR3 loop spans 17 amino acids. CDR3 coding DNA: TGTGCCAGCAGCCAAGAAAGGGGGTCTAGCGGGAAAGAGACCCAGTACTTC. It yields the protein CASSQERGSSGKETQYF.

This chain connects TRBV11-3 to TRBJ2-5; D is possibly TRBD1 (6 bases). Between the trimmed V and J ends, which lost 0 bases and 6 bases, there was a span of 14 bases. Germline lookup yields CDR1 SGHNT and CDR2 YENEEA. The CDR3 is made up of 15 amino acids. CDR3 sequence: CASSLEGALGQTQYF. CDR3 nucleotides: TGTGCCAGCAGCTTAGAGGGGGCACTGGGCCAGACCCAGTACTTC.

The chain carries TRBV12-5 and TRBJ2-1, with D perhaps given as TRBD1 or TRBD2 (6 bases each). The CDR3 loop spans 16 amino acids. The germline CDR1 and CDR2 sequences are LGHNT and FRNRAP. V lost 0 bases and J lost 7, with 16 bases in between. The CDR3 loop is CASGLVPSGGGNEQFF. CDR3 DNA: TGTGCTAGTGGTTTGGTACCGAGCGGAGGGGGGAATGAGCAGTTCTTC.

This clone has a handful of counts. The genes are TRBV28 and TRBJ2-1; TRBD1 aligns across 7 bases. The germline V gene has CDR1 MDHEN and CDR2 SYDVKM. There are 13 residues in the CDR3. Losses at the gene ends were 8 bases for V and 5 bases for J; bases not matched to a gene: 6. CDR3 nucleotides: TGTGCCAGCGAGTTCAGGGGGAACAATGAGCAGTTCTTC. Amino acids: CASEFRGNNEQFF.

The rearrangement joins TRBV7-9 to TRBJ1-5; D ambiguous. Germline CDR1 reads SEHNR; CDR2 reads FQNEAQ (reference sequence). V lost 1 base, J lost 4 bases, and 2 bases lay in between. The CDR3 has 12 residues. The CDR3 nucleotides read TGTGCCAGCAGCTTAGATAATCAGCCCCAGCATTTT. It encodes CASSLDNQPQHF.

This clone was detected only a few times. The chain combines TRBV14 with TRBJ2-7; 8 bases map to TRBD1. CDR1 SGHDN and CDR2 FVKESK come from the germline V gene. CDR3 length equals 15 residues. With 2 bases clipped from V and 5 bases from J, the junction kept 8 bases outside the gene matches. The CDR3 sequence is CASSQRGAGGDEQYF. As DNA, the CDR3 is TGTGCCAGCAGCCAAAGGGGGGCAGGGGGCGACGAGCAGTACTTC.

A single count supports this clone. V usage is TRBV20-1 and J usage is TRBJ2-7; D ambiguous. The CDR3 runs 11 residues. CDR1 is DFQATT and CDR2 is SNEGSKA in the germline V gene (reference sequence). V was cut by 0 bases and J by 9 bases, with 9 bases left in between. This CDR3 is CSARDTPRQYF. The CDR3 DNA reads as TGCAGTGCTAGAGATACGCCCCGGCAGTACTTC.

V is TRBV6-5 and J is TRBJ2-3; TRBD1 or TRBD2 may be the D gene (5 bases each). CDR3 length: 15 amino acids. The V and J ends lost 8 bases and 1 base respectively, with 16 bases between them. Looked up from germline, CDR1 is MNHEY and CDR2 is SVGAGI. In DNA, the CDR3 is TGTGCCAGCCCTACCGGGGCGGCCGGCACAGATACGCAGTATTTT. It codes for CASPTGAAGTDTQYF.